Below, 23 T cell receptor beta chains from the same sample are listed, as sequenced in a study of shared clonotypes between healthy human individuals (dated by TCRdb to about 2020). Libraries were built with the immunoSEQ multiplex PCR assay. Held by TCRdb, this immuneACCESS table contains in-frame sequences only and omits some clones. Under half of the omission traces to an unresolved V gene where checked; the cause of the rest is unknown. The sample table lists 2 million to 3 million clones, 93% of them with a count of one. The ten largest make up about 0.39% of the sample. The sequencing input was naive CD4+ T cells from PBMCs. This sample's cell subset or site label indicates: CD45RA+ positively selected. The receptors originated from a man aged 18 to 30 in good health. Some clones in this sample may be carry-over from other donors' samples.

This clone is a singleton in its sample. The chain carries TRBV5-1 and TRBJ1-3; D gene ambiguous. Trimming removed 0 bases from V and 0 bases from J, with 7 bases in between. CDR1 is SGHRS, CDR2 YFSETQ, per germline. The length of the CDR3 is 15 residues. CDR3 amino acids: CASSLDYASGNTIYF. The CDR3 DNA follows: TGCGCCAGCAGCTTGGACTACGCCTCTGGAAACACCATATATTTT.

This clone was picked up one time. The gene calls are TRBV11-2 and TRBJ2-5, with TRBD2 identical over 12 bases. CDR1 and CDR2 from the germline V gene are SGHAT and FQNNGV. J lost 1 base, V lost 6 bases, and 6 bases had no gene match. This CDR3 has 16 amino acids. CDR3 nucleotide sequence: TGTGCCAGCAGACGTACTAGCGGGAGGCCCCAAGAGACCCAGTACTTC. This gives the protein CASRRTSGRPQETQYF.

The CDR3 reads CAISESAGLNQPQHF. In DNA form, the CDR3 reads TGTGCCATCAGTGAGTCGGCAGGGTTAAATCAGCCCCAGCATTTT. The gene calls are TRBV10-3 and TRBJ1-5; tentative D call: TRBD1 (5 bases). V gave up 0 bases and J gave up 4 bases, with 10 bases separating them. The CDR3 sequence is 15 residues long. Germline loops: CDR1 ENHRY, CDR2 SYGVKD.

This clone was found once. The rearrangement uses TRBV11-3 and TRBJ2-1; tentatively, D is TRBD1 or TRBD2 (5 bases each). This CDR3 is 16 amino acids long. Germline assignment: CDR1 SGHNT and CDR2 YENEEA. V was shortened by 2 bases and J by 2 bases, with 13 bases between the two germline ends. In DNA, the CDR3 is TGTGCCAGCAGCTTACGGGACGAGCCCCCCTACAATGAGCAGTTCTTC. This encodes CASSLRDEPPYNEQFF.

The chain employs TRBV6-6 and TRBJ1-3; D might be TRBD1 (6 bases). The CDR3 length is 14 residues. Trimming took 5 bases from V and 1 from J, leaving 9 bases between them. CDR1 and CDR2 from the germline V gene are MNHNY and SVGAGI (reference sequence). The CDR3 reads CASSQGTSGNTIYF. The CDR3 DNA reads TGTGCCAGCAGTCAGGGGACGTCTGGAAACACCATATATTTT.

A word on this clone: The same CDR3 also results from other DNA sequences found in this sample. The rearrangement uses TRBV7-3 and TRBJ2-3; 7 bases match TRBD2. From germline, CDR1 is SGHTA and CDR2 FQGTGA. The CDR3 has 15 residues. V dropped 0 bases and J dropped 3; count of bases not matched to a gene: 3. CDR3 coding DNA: TGTGCCAGCAGCTTAACCGGGGGGAGAACAGATACGCAGTATTTT. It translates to CASSLTGGRTDTQYF.

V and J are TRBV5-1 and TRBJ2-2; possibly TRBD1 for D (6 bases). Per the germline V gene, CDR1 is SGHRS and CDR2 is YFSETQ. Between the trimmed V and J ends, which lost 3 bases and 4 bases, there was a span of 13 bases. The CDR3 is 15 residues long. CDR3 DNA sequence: TGCGCCAGCAGCTCCACAGGGTTCGGCACCGGGGAGCTGTTTTTT. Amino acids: CASSSTGFGTGELFF.

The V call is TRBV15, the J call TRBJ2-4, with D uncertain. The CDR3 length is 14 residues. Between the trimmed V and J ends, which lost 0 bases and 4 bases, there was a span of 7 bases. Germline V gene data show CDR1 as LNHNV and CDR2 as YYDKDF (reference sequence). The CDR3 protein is CATSREGSKNIQYF. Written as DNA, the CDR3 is TGTGCCACCAGCAGAGAAGGCAGTAAAAACATTCAGTACTTC.

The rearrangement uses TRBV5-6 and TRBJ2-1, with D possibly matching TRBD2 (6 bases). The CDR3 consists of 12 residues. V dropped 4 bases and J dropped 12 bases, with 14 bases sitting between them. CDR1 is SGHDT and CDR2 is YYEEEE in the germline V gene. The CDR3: CASSIPGTPQFF. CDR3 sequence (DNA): TGTGCCAGCAGCATTCCCGGGACTCCGCAGTTCTTC.

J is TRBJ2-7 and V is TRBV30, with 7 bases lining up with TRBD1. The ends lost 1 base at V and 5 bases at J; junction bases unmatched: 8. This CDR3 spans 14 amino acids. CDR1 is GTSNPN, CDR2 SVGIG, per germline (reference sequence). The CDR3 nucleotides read TGTGCCTGGAGTGCCATAGGGGGCGCGGACGAGCAGTACTTC. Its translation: CAWSAIGGADEQYF.

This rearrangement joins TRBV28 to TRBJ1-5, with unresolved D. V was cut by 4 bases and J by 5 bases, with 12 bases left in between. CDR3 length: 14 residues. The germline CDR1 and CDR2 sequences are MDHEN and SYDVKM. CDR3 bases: TGTGCCAGCAGTTGGCGAGAGGGCGATCAGCCCCAGCATTTT. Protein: CASSWREGDQPQHF.

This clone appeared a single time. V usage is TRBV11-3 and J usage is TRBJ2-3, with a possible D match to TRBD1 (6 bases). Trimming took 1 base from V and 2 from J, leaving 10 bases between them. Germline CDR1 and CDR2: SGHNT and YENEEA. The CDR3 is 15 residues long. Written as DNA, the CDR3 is TGTGCCAGCAGCTTAGGGGGGACAACCACAGATACGCAGTATTTT. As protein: CASSLGGTTTDTQYF.

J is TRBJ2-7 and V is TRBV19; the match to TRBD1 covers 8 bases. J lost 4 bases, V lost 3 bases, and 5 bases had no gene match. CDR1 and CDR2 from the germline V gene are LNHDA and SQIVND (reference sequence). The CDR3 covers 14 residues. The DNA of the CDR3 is TGTGCCAGTAGTATCAGCCAGGGGGCGTACGAGCAGTACTTC. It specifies CASSISQGAYEQYF.

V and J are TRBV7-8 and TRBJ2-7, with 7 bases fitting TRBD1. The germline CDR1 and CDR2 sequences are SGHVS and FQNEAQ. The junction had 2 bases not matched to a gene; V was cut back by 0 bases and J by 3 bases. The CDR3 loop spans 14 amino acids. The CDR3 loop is CASSLARTGYEQYF. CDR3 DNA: TGTGCCAGCAGCTTAGCGAGGACAGGCTACGAGCAGTACTTC.

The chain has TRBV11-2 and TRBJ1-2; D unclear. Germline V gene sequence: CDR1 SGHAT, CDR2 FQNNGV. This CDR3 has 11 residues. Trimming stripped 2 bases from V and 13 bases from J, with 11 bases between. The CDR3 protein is CASSLNGVGTF. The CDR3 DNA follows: TGTGCCAGCAGCTTAAATGGAGTCGGCACCTTC.

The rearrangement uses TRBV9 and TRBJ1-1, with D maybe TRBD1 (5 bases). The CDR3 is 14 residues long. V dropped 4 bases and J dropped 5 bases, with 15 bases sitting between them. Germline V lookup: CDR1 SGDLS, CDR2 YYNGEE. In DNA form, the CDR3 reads TGTGCCAGCAGCCTGAGCTGGGGGGAAACTGAAGCTTTCTTT. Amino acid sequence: CASSLSWGETEAFF.

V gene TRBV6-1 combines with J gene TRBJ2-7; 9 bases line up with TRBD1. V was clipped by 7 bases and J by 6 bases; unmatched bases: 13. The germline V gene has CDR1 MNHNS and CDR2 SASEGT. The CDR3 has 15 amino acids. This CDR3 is CASTLGQGLLGEQYF. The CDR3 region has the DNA TGTGCCAGCACCCTGGGACAGGGACTGCTTGGCGAGCAGTACTTC.

The CDR3 sequence is CASRKRGFLNTEAFF. Written as DNA, the CDR3 is TGTGCCAGCAGGAAAAGGGGGTTCTTAAACACTGAAGCTTTCTTT. This chain joins TRBV28 and TRBJ1-1; TRBD1 might be the D (6 bases). The V and J ends lost 6 bases and 2 bases respectively, with 16 bases between them. CDR1 MDHEN and CDR2 SYDVKM come from the germline V gene. This CDR3 is built from 15 residues.

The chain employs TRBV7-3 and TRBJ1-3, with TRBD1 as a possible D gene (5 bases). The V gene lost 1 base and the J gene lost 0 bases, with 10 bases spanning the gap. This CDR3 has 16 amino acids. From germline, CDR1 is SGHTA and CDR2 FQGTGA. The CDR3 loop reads CASSLMGGASGNTIYF. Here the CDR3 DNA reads TGTGCCAGCAGCTTAATGGGAGGGGCCTCTGGAAACACCATATATTTT.

The CDR3 nucleotides read TGTGCTAGTGGTTTCCGGCCCTTGGCGGGAGGGCCTTGGGAGCAGTACTTC. Its protein is CASGFRPLAGGPWEQYF. This sequence joins TRBV12-5 and TRBJ2-7, with 9 bases lining up with TRBD2. Germline V gives CDR1 LGHNT, CDR2 FRNRAP. Germline trimming cut 3 bases from V and 7 bases from J; bases unmatched to any gene: 16. This CDR3 region has 17 residues.

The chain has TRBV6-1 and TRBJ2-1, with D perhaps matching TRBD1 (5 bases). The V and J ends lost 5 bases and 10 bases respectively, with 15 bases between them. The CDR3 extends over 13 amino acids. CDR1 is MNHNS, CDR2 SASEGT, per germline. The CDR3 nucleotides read TGTGCCAGCAGTTCGGGCAGGGTTAACGAGCAGTTCTTC. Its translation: CASSSGRVNEQFF.

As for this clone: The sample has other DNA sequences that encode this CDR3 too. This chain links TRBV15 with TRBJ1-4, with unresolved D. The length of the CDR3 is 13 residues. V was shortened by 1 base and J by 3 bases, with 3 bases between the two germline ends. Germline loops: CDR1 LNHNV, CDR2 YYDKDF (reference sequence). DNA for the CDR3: TGTGCCACCAGCAGAGCGCCTAATGAAAAACTGTTTTTT. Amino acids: CATSRAPNEKLFF.

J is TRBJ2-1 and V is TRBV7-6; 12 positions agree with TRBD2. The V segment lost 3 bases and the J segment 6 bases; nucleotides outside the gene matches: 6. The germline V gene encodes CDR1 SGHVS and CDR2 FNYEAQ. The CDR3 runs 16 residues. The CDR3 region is CASSFQASGRVNEQFF. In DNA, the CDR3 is TGTGCCAGCAGCTTCCAGGCTAGCGGGAGGGTCAATGAGCAGTTCTTC.